The present TCR beta chain was sequenced within a study of blood T cells in healthy people across ages. The second PCR ran roughly 6 to 11 cycles with a sample-barcoded 5' primer and J-beta primers. Unique molecular identifiers of 12 random nucleotides labeled each cDNA. TCRdb analysed the 5' RACE reads with MiXCR anew, one entry per CDR3 protein. The sample lists about 760,000 distinct CDR3 sequences; roughly three fifths were seen once. Comment on this clonotype: Antigen: not known.

Study observations and caveats: It was not known whether donors were CMV positive (a possible confounder of expanded clonotype changes).

Trimming pared 0 bases from V and 10 bases from J, leaving 18 bases between. The CDR3 is made up of 15 amino acids. Germline V CDR1 and CDR2: LGHNA, YNFKEQ. Sequenced: blood. The gene calls are TRBV4-2 and TRBJ1-2, with a tentative D call TRBD1 (5 bases). This clonotype originated in a man aged 40-50 years in good health. The chain's CDR3 is CASSQEWDSTSVYTF. As DNA, the CDR3 is TGTGCCAGCAGCCAAGAATGGGACTCCACTAGTGTCTACACCTTC.